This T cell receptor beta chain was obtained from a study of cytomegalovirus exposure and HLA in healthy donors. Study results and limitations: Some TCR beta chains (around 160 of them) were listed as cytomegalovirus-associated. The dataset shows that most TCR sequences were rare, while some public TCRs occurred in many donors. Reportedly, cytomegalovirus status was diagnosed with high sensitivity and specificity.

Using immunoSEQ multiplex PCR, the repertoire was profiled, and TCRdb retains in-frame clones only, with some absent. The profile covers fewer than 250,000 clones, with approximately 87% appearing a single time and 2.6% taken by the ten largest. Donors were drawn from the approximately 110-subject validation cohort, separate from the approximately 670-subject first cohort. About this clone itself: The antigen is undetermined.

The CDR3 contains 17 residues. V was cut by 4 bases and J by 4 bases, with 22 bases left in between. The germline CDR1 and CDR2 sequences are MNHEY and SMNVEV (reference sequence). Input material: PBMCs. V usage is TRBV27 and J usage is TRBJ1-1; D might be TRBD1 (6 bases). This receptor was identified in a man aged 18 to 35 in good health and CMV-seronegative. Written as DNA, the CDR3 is TGTGCCAGCAGTTCACTGCAGGGGTTCCTAACGGTCACTGAAGCTTTCTTT. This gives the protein CASSSLQGFLTVTEAFF.